The 8 T cell receptor beta chains in this list originate from one sample, sequenced in a study of T cell responses to AZD1222 COVID-19 vaccine. The protocol was immunoSEQ multiplex PCR, while the TCRdb copy is restricted to in-frame clones and leaves out a portion. The data hold 250,000 to 300,000 clones, with roughly 93% observed a single time. The sequences come from peripheral blood, collected 28 days after the second AZD1222 dose. The receptors were gathered from an adult who received the AZD1222 COVID-19 vaccine.

The chain carries TRBV7-9 and TRBJ2-7; 10 bases agree with TRBD1. CDR1 is SEHNR and CDR2 is FQNEAQ in the germline V gene (reference sequence). This CDR3 has 15 amino acids. The J segment lost 3 bases and the V segment lost 2 bases, leaving 4 bases of the junction unmatched. CDR3 protein: CASSLSGQGDYEQYF. CDR3 bases: TGTGCCAGCAGCTTAAGTGGACAGGGGGACTACGAGCAGTACTTC. The full variable domain, in which reference TRBV7-9 and TRBJ2-7 provide the parts outside the CDR3, is DTGVSQNPRHKITKRGQNVTFRCDPISEHNRLYWYRQTLGQGPEFLTYFQNEAQLEKSRLLSDRFSAERPKGSFSTLEIQRTEQGDSAMYLCASSLSGQGDYEQYFGPGTRLTVT.

V is TRBV11-2 and J is TRBJ2-1; 11 bases are a match to TRBD1. The CDR3 is 12 amino acids. Germline V gene data show CDR1 as SGHAT and CDR2 as FQNNGV. V shed 3 bases, J shed 12 bases, and the junction held 1 base outside the gene matches. The CDR3 loop reads CASSLGTGGQFF. CDR3 DNA: TGTGCCAGCAGCTTGGGGACAGGGGGGCAGTTCTTC.

J is TRBJ1-2 and V is TRBV28; TRBD1 might be the D (6 bases). The CDR3 has 14 residues. V lost 5 bases to trimming and J lost 3 bases, with 13 bases between them. The germline gives CDR1 MDHEN, CDR2 SYDVKM. The CDR3 protein is CASSDGQQYYGYTF. Here the CDR3 DNA reads TGTGCCAGCAGTGACGGACAGCAGTACTATGGCTACACCTTC.

This chain joins TRBV7-2 and TRBJ2-7; D not certain. Germline lookup yields CDR1 SGHTA and CDR2 FQGNSA. The CDR3 covers 15 residues. V lost 5 bases and J lost 0, with 14 bases in between. DNA of the CDR3: TGTGCCAGCAGCCAAGGTGGCGTCTCCTCCTACGAGCAGTACTTC. Translated, it gives CASSQGGVSSYEQYF. Together with reference TRBV7-2 and TRBJ2-7, the CDR3 gives the full variable domain: GAGVSQSPSNKVTEKGKDVELRCDPISGHTALYWYRQSLGQGLEFLIYFQGNSAPDKSGLPSDRFSAERTGGSVSTLTIQRTQQEDSAVYLCASSQGGVSSYEQYFGPGTRLTVT.

The chain uses TRBV24-1 and TRBJ1-4; D is unclear. Germline loops: CDR1 KGHDR, CDR2 SFDVKD. Deletions cut 4 bases from V and 5 bases from J, with 10 bases between. The CDR3 is made up of 14 amino acids. CDR3 residues: CATSDPRANEKLFF. CDR3 DNA: TGTGCCACCAGTGACCCCAGAGCAAATGAAAAACTGTTTTTT.

This clone was seen just once. The genes are TRBV19 and TRBJ1-3; D might be TRBD1 (5 bases). Deletions cut 9 bases from V and 3 bases from J, with 9 bases between. Germline CDR1 is LNHDA and CDR2 is SQIVND (reference sequence). The length of the CDR3 is 12 residues. The chain's CDR3 is CASRDFGNTIYF. As DNA, the CDR3 is TGTGCCAGCAGGGATTTTGGAAACACCATATATTTT.

The rearrangement links TRBV6-2 or TRBV6-3 to TRBJ1-5, with 9 nucleotides matching TRBD1. Trimming took 4 bases from V and 0 from J; bases not matched to a gene: 7. The CDR3 is made up of 17 amino acids. Germline V gives CDR1 MNHEY, CDR2 SVGEGT. The CDR3 DNA follows: TGTGCCAGCAGTTCGGACAGGGGCGTTGGTAGCAATCAGCCCCAGCATTTT. Its translation: CASSSDRGVGSNQPQHF.

This clone was counted a single time. CDR3 sequence (DNA): TGTGCCAGCAGCGACCCCGGGCGGTGGTGGAACATTCAGTACTTC. Its translation: CASSDPGRWWNIQYF. The V call is TRBV7-3, the J call TRBJ2-4; no reliable D call. There are 15 residues in the CDR3. V gave up 5 bases and J gave up 7 bases, with 18 bases separating them. Per the germline V gene, CDR1 is SGHTA and CDR2 is FQGTGA.